This entry is about one TCR beta chain. The antigen is unknown. The record originates from a study of identical twins. Study-wide findings and caveats: There were fewer insertions in abundant cord blood beta clonotypes, but memory repertoires showed no such pattern. Low generation probability was overrepresented in out-of-frame alpha sequences shared by twins. Cross-sectional statistical analysis was relied on for the conclusions, without the same donors being followed.

Trimming shortened V by 9 bases and J by 15 bases, and 12 bases separated the two germline ends. The CDR3 is 9 amino acids. The germline gives CDR1 SSHAT, CDR2 FNYEAQ (reference sequence). After template switching added a universal primer site, the resulting cDNA carried unique molecular identifiers. TCRdb independently ran MiXCR on the 5' RACE reads; one entry per CDR3 protein. The data contain a few hundred thousand distinct CDR3 sequences, under 9% of them singletons. The same sample was also studied in work on yellow fever vaccine responses in identical twins.

The sequenced sample was memory (CD45RO+) T cells sorted from blood. The receptor comes from a woman aged 18-35 years in good health. The rearrangement uses TRBV7-7 and TRBJ1-5, with D possibly TRBD1 on 6 matching bases. CDR3 DNA: TGTGCCAGTAAAGACAGGCTGCATTTT. This encodes CASKDRLHF.